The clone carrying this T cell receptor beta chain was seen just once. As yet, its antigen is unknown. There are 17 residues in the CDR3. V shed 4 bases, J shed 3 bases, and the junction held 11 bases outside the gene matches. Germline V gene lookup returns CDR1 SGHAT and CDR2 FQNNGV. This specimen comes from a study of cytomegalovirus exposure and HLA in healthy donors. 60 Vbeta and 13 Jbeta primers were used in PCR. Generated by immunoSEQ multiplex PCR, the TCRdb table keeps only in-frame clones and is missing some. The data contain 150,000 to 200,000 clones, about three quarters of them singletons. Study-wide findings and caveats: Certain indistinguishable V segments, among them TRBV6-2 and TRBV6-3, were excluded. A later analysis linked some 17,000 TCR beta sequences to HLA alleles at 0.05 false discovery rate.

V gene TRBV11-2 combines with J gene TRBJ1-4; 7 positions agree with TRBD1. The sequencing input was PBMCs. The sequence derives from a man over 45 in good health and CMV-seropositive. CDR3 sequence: CASSSLVGGASNEKLFF. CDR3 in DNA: TGTGCCAGCAGCTCTCTAGTAGGGGGCGCGTCTAATGAAAAACTGTTTTTT.